Listed below are T cell receptor beta chains from one sample, sequenced in a study of blood T cells in healthy people across ages. TCRdb reprocessed the 5' RACE reads via MiXCR and lists one record per CDR3 protein. The sample holds 700,000 or so distinct CDR3 sequences, about 24% seen once. Sequencing input: blood. The receptors stem from a man in his 70s in good health. Both conserved end residues are part of each CDR3. Each record gives: CDR3 DNA, CDR3 protein, J gene, D gene, V gene, clone size. A D gene is named only where the DNA matches it firmly. Expanded clones get a size class; other rows say once, few or many, or leave the size out.

TGCAGCGTTGGGATCCGGGACGGACCTATTAATGAGCAGTTCTTC CSVGIRDGPINEQFF TRBJ2-1 - TRBV29-1 -
TGTGCCAGCACCCTGGGACTAGCGAAGGACTACGAGCAGTACTTC CASTLGLAKDYEQYF TRBJ2-7 TRBD2 TRBV7-8 many
TGTGCCAGCACCCCTTCAATGAGACAACGCGAGCAGTACTTC CASTPSMRQREQYF TRBJ2-7 - TRBV12-3/TRBV12-4 few
TGTGCCAGCAGCTTAAGGGGGATCGCGAACACCGGGGAGCTGTTTTTT CASSLRGIANTGELFF TRBJ2-2 - TRBV7-9 few
TGTGCCAGCAGCCGGACTACCTTCTCAGGGGCCGAAGGCTACACCTTC CASSRTTFSGAEGYTF TRBJ1-2 - TRBV3-1 -
TGTGCCAGCAGTTACTCCGGGACAGGGAATTCACCCCTCCACTTT CASSYSGTGNSPLHF TRBJ1-6 TRBD1 TRBV6-5 -
TGCAGTGCTGAGGGAAAGGCGTTCACAGATACGCAGTATTTT CSAEGKAFTDTQYF TRBJ2-3 - TRBV20-1 -
TGTGCCAGCAGTTACCGCCCCTCGGGGGGGAGGAATGAGCAGTTCTTC CASSYRPSGGRNEQFF TRBJ2-1 TRBD2 TRBV6-5 -
TGTGCCAGCAGTTTGTTCACGGCGGGGGCATCAACCTACAATGAGCAGTTCTTC CASSLFTAGASTYNEQFF TRBJ2-1 - TRBV12-3/TRBV12-4 -
TGTGCCAGCAGAACAGCGGGCGAATACAATGAGCAGTTCTTC CASRTAGEYNEQFF TRBJ2-1 - TRBV3-1 few
TGTGCCAGCTCACCGATGGTAGCGGGAGCTCACGAGCAGTTCTTC CASSPMVAGAHEQFF TRBJ2-1 TRBD2 TRBV18 few
TGCGCCAGCAGCCCAACGGGACAGGGCTACGAGCAGTACTTC CASSPTGQGYEQYF TRBJ2-7 TRBD1 TRBV4-1 many
TGTGCCAGCTCACGGTCGGTATCTGGGGCCAACGTCCTGACTTTC CASSRSVSGANVLTF TRBJ2-6 - TRBV18 -
TGTGCCAGCAGTTCTACAGGGGGGGTTCAGCCCCAGCATTTT CASSSTGGVQPQHF TRBJ1-5 TRBD1 TRBV7-9 few
TGTGCCACCAGTGATACACTAGCGTATGATTACAATGAGCAGTTCTTC CATSDTLAYDYNEQFF TRBJ2-1 TRBD2 TRBV24-1 -
TGTGCCAGCAGTGTCGTAGGGAGCCAAGAGACCCAGTACTTC CASSVVGSQETQYF TRBJ2-5 - TRBV6-1 few
TGTGCCACGAGCGGGAGCCGGGAGACCCAGTACTTC CATSGSRETQYF TRBJ2-5 TRBD2 TRBV7-2 -
TGTGCCAGTCTGGGCGCAAACTATGGCTACACCTTC CASLGANYGYTF TRBJ1-2 - TRBV12-3/TRBV12-4 many
TGCAGTGCTACAAGGGGCGACACTGAAGCTTTCTTT CSATRGDTEAFF TRBJ1-1 - TRBV20-1 many
TGTGCCAGCAGCTTGGGCCCTTTTGCGGCTAAACAGGGGGCCCAGTTCTTC CASSLGPFAAKQGAQFF TRBJ2-1 TRBD1 TRBV5-5 few
TGTGCCAGCAGTTACGAGGGGGGTCTAAGCACAGATACGCAGTATTTT CASSYEGGLSTDTQYF TRBJ2-3 - TRBV6-5 once
TGTGCCATCAGGGATGACAGGGTAAGGCAAAATGAGCAGTTCTTC CAIRDDRVRQNEQFF TRBJ2-1 TRBD1 TRBV10-3 -
TGTGCCAGCAGTTACGTCGCCGGGGGCTACAATGAGCAGTTCTTC CASSYVAGGYNEQFF TRBJ2-1 - TRBV6-2/TRBV6-3 -
TGTGCCAGCAGCTTAGCTCCGGCAGGGCTGAACTATGGCTACACCTTC CASSLAPAGLNYGYTF TRBJ1-2 - TRBV11-2 -
TGTGCCAGCAGCTTAGAGGGGGGAACCGCTAACTATGGCTACACCTTC CASSLEGGTANYGYTF TRBJ1-2 - TRBV7-9 -
TGTGCCACCAGTGACCCCGGACAGGTCACAGATACGCAGTATTTT CATSDPGQVTDTQYF TRBJ2-3 TRBD1 TRBV24-1 -
TGCAGCGTTGGTCGGATGGTCACAGATACGCAGTATTTT CSVGRMVTDTQYF TRBJ2-3 - TRBV29-1 -
TGTGCCAGCTCACCGAGCGGGAGGGCCGCGGATACGCAGTATTTT CASSPSGRAADTQYF TRBJ2-3 TRBD2 TRBV18 -
TGTGCCACCAGCAGCATGACGGAGACCCAGTACTTC CATSSMTETQYF TRBJ2-5 - TRBV15 -
TGCAGCGTGACCCTAGCGGTCTCCTACAATGAGCAGTTCTTC CSVTLAVSYNEQFF TRBJ2-1 TRBD2 TRBV29-1 -
TGTGCCAGCAGTTACTCCCGAGGTCAAGAGACCCAGTACTTC CASSYSRGQETQYF TRBJ2-5 - TRBV6-6 many
TGTGCCAGCAGTTACTTGGGACAGGGTTCTGGGGCCAACGTCCTGACTTTC CASSYLGQGSGANVLTF TRBJ2-6 TRBD1 TRBV6-6 -
TGTGCCAGCACCCAGCTCCAAGAGACCCAGTACTTC CASTQLQETQYF TRBJ2-5 - TRBV7-2 few
TGTGCCAGCAGTCCTCGGACAGGACCAAGAATTGCCTACACCTTC CASSPRTGPRIAYTF TRBJ1-2 TRBD1 TRBV6-6 many
TGCAGCGTTGTCGGACAGGGGGCGGGCTATGGCTACACCTTC CSVVGQGAGYGYTF TRBJ1-2 TRBD1 TRBV29-1 few
TGTGCCAGCAGTAGAACAAGTTCTGGGGCCAACGTCCTGACTTTC CASSRTSSGANVLTF TRBJ2-6 - TRBV6-5 once
TGCAGCGTTGAAGATTCGGACAGAAAAGAGCAGTACTTC CSVEDSDRKEQYF TRBJ2-7 - TRBV29-1 few
TGCGCCAGCAGCTCAATAGGGGAAAAACTGTTTTTT CASSSIGEKLFF TRBJ1-4 - TRBV5-1 -
TGTGCCAGCAGTTACTCGATCGAAAGCTCCTACGAGCAGTACTTC CASSYSIESSYEQYF TRBJ2-7 - TRBV6-5 -
TGTGCCAGCAGGACCAGGGGATTCAATTCACCCCTCCACTTT CASRTRGFNSPLHF TRBJ1-6 - TRBV6-5 few
TGTGCCAGCAGCTTGGGCACTGGTTTAGCGGGCCCCGGGGAGACCCAGTACTTC CASSLGTGLAGPGETQYF TRBJ2-5 TRBD2 TRBV5-6 many
TGTGCCAGTACCTCAACCTCGGGTGGGCCCCAGCATTTT CASTSTSGGPQHF TRBJ1-5 - TRBV3-1 -
TGTGCCTGGAGTGTTGGGGCTAGCGGGATTTTTGAGCAGTTCTTC CAWSVGASGIFEQFF TRBJ2-1 TRBD2 TRBV30 -
TGTGCCAGCAGTGGGGGTCATGGAGAGACCCGGTACTTC CASSGGHGETRYF TRBJ2-5 - TRBV6-1 -
TGTGCCACCAGTGAAGGGTTGTACTATGGCTACACCTTC CATSEGLYYGYTF TRBJ1-2 - TRBV24-1 few
TGTGCCAGCAGCTTTAGGAGCCTTAATGAAAAACTGTTTTTT CASSFRSLNEKLFF TRBJ1-4 - TRBV7-2 few
TGTGCCAGCAGCCTTAGAAGGGTTGAACTGTTTTTT CASSLRRVELFF TRBJ1-4 - TRBV12-3/TRBV12-4 -
TGTGCCAGCAGTTACACGGGGGCGAACACCGGGGAGCTGTTTTTT CASSYTGANTGELFF TRBJ2-2 - TRBV6-2/TRBV6-3 few
TGTGCCAGCAGCTTACTAGCGTCGGATACGCAGTATTTT CASSLLASDTQYF TRBJ2-3 - TRBV7-9 -
TGTGCCAGCAGTGCCCGGGACAGGGACCTACCGAACACTGAAGCTTTCTTT CASSARDRDLPNTEAFF TRBJ1-1 TRBD1 TRBV6-1 -
TGTGCCAGCGGGCGAGCGGGAGTTCTCATTCGTGAGCAGTTCTTC CASGRAGVLIREQFF TRBJ2-1 TRBD2 TRBV12-3/TRBV12-4 many
TGTGCCTCTTGGGGCGGAGCGTACACTGAAGCTTTCTTT CASWGGAYTEAFF TRBJ1-1 - TRBV27 -
TGTGCCAGCAGTCGGGACAGGGGTTCCTACGAGCAGTACTTC CASSRDRGSYEQYF TRBJ2-7 TRBD1 TRBV2 many
TGTGCCAGCAGTGGACCCGGGACAGGGAACTACGAGCAGTGCTTC CASSGPGTGNYEQCF TRBJ2-7 TRBD1 TRBV6-2/TRBV6-3 few
TGTGCCAGCAATCACCGAGGCGGCGGTAACACCGGGGAGCTGTTTTTT CASNHRGGGNTGELFF TRBJ2-2 - TRBV6-5 -
TGTGCCAGCAGTTTATCTGTCGGTTGGAAAACCCAGTACTTC CASSLSVGWKTQYF TRBJ2-5 - TRBV27 -
TGCAGCGTCGGGACGCAACAAGAGACCCAGTACTTC CSVGTQQETQYF TRBJ2-5 - TRBV29-1 many
TGTGCCAGCAGTGAACGTGGGAGGAGCACAGATACGCAGTATTTT CASSERGRSTDTQYF TRBJ2-3 - TRBV6-1 -
TGCAGCGTTGTTTTCATGGACAACTCCGTGGGGGAGCTGTTTTTT CSVVFMDNSVGELFF TRBJ2-2 - TRBV29-1 few
TGTGCCAGCAGCTTAGGGGGGAGCTCCTACAATGAGCAGTTCTTC CASSLGGSSYNEQFF TRBJ2-1 - TRBV5-1 many